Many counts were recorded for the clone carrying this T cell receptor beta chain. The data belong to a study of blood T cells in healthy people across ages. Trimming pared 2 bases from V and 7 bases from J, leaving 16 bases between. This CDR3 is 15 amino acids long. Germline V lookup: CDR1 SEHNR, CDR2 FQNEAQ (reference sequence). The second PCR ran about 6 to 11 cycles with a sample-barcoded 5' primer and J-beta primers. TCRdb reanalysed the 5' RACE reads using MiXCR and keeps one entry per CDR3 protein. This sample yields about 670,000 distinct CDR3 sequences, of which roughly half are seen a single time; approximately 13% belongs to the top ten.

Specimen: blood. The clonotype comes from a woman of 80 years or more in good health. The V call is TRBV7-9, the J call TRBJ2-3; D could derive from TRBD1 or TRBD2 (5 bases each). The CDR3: CASSLRAEGRHTQYF. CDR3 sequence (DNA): TGTGCCAGCAGCTTAAGGGCTGAGGGGCGGCATACGCAGTATTTT.